The 28 T cell receptor beta chains reported below all come from one sample, sequenced in a study of blood T cell repertoires in COVID-19. Using immunoSEQ multiplex PCR, the repertoire was profiled, and TCRdb retains in-frame clones only, with some absent. The profile shows under 200,000 clones, about 90% of them singletons. The sample taken for sequencing was peripheral blood. The receptors originated from a woman between 65 and 79 years old with acute or convalescent COVID-19.

The chain links TRBV12-2 to TRBJ1-2; the table's D call, TRBD1, has no DNA check behind it. TRBV12-2 is shown as a pseudogene. The CDR3 loop spans 16 amino acids. Here the CDR3 reads CASRLVPLRTDNGYTF. CDR3 DNA sequence: TGTGCAAGTCGCTTAGTACCCCTGCGGACGGACAATGGCTACACCTTC.

The chain carries TRBV3-1 (or the pseudogene TRBV3-2) and TRBJ1-6; weak D call: TRBD1 (5 bases). The CDR3 sequence is 15 residues long. Germline-derived CDR1 and CDR2 are LGHDT and YNNKEL (reference sequence). V shed 4 bases and J shed 3 bases, with 10 bases lying between them. CDR3 region: CASSPGAGYNSPLHF. The CDR3 nucleotides read TGTGCCAGCAGCCCTGGGGCAGGCTATAATTCACCCCTCCACTTT.

The chain has TRBV7-9 and TRBJ2-3; 9 bases agree with TRBD2. The CDR3 has 14 residues. Germline CDR1 reads SEHNR; CDR2 reads FQNEAQ (reference sequence). Trimming removed 2 bases from V and 3 bases from J; junction bases left unmatched: 0. In DNA, the CDR3 is TGTGCCAGCAGCTTACTAGCGGGAACAGATACGCAGTATTTT. It codes for CASSLLAGTDTQYF.

This chain joins TRBV28 and TRBJ2-7; maybe TRBD1 (5 bases). Trimming removed 8 bases at V and 5 bases at J, with 22 bases between. Germline V lookup: CDR1 MDHEN, CDR2 SYDVKM. The CDR3 sequence is 15 residues long. CDR3 sequence reads: CASPPSGHLSHEQYF. CDR3 DNA sequence: TGTGCCAGCCCACCCTCTGGACACCTCTCGCACGAGCAGTACTTC.

The chain carries TRBV6-6 and TRBJ2-7; 8 bases are a match to TRBD1. With V trimmed by 5 bases and J by 5 bases, 8 bases remained unmatched. Per the germline V gene, CDR1 is MNHNY and CDR2 is SVGAGI (reference sequence). The CDR3 extends over 14 amino acids. The CDR3 loop is CASSLGQGTHEQYF. CDR3 bases: TGTGCCAGCAGTCTTGGACAGGGCACTCACGAGCAGTACTTC.

This clone turned up a few times. The J gene is TRBJ2-6, the V gene TRBV7-3; 7 nucleotides line up with TRBD1. Germline CDR1 and CDR2: SGHTA and FQGTGA. The CDR3 length is 18 residues. After removal of 5 bases from V and 0 bases from J, the junction contained 10 bases not matched to a gene. The CDR3 DNA sequence: TGTGCCAGCAGCATCCGGGACAGCAGCAACTCTGGGGCCAACGTCCTGACTTTC. This sequence encodes CASSIRDSSNSGANVLTF.

The chain recombines TRBV7-2 with TRBJ1-3, with D unresolved. Looked up from germline, CDR1 is SGHTA and CDR2 is FQGNSA. V gave up 7 bases and J gave up 5 bases, with 12 bases separating them. This CDR3 region has 13 residues. The CDR3 sequence is CASTPGWRNTIYF. CDR3 DNA sequence: TGTGCCAGCACTCCAGGATGGCGAAACACCATATATTTT.

This chain uses TRBV25-1 with TRBJ2-2; the D gene is possibly TRBD2 (5 bases). This CDR3 has 15 residues. Germline V CDR1 and CDR2: MGHDK, SYGVNS. V lost 3 bases, J lost 6 bases, and 14 bases lay in between. In DNA form, the CDR3 reads TGTGCCAGCAGTGACACTAGAGGGAGCCCCGGGGAGCTGTTTTTT. Amino acids: CASSDTRGSPGELFF.

This clone has just one count. The CDR3 nucleotides are TGTGCCAGCGGGGGGTTTTATGGCTACACCTTC. Encoded protein: CASGGFYGYTF. J is TRBJ1-2 and V is TRBV28, with D possibly being TRBD1 (5 bases). The CDR3 has 11 amino acids. CDR1 and CDR2 (germline): MDHEN, SYDVKM. V was pared by 8 bases and J by 5 bases, with 9 bases between.

The chain carries TRBV29-1 and TRBJ2-1; 8 positions match TRBD2. The CDR3 is 14 amino acids. V lost 5 bases to trimming and J lost 4 bases; unmatched junction nucleotides: 7. Per germline, CDR1 SQVTM and CDR2 ANQGSEA. This CDR3 is CSVSPTSGYNEQFF. The CDR3 region has the DNA TGCAGCGTTAGTCCCACTAGCGGATACAATGAGCAGTTCTTC.

The chain recombines TRBV18 with TRBJ1-1; D possibly corresponds to TRBD1 (5 bases). Looked up from germline, CDR1 is KGHSH and CDR2 is LQKENI. The CDR3 has 12 residues. V lost 6 bases and J 7 bases, leaving 12 bases between the germline ends. The CDR3 is CASSSSGGEAFF. The CDR3 nucleotides read TGTGCCAGCTCGTCCAGCGGGGGTGAAGCTTTCTTT.

The V gene is TRBV6-2 or TRBV6-3, the J gene TRBJ2-7; D may be TRBD1 (5 bases). Germline lookup yields CDR1 MNHEY and CDR2 SVGEGT. The CDR3 has 15 residues. Trimming removed 5 bases from V and 7 bases from J, with 21 bases in between. The CDR3 is CASSRYQGRKEEQYF. CDR3 DNA: TGTGCCAGCAGTCGCTATCAGGGCAGAAAGGAAGAGCAGTACTTC.

This rearrangement joins TRBV28 to TRBJ2-1, with 14 positions matching TRBD2. Looked up from germline, CDR1 is MDHEN and CDR2 is SYDVKM. This CDR3 is built from 15 residues. Losses at the gene ends were 4 bases for V and 9 bases for J; bases not matched to a gene: 5. In DNA, the CDR3 is TGTGCCAGCAGTTACCCGGGACTAGCGGGAGTTGAGCAGTTCTTC. Its translation: CASSYPGLAGVEQFF.

This clone occurred once. The V call is TRBV7-6, the J call TRBJ1-1, with D hard to call. V was cut by 1 base and J by 11 bases, with 14 bases left in between. Germline V lookup: CDR1 SGHVS, CDR2 FNYEAQ. This CDR3 region has 13 residues. Here the CDR3 reads CASSLGLLEPAFF. CDR3 in DNA: TGTGCCAGCAGCTTAGGGTTACTCGAACCCGCTTTCTTT.

This chain uses TRBV4-2 with TRBJ1-2; the D is unclear. Germline CDR1 reads LGHNA; CDR2 reads YNFKEQ. Trimming took 1 base from V and 6 from J, leaving 15 bases between them. The CDR3 spans 15 residues. CDR3 loop: CASSQAQRLWNGYTF. The CDR3 DNA sequence: TGTGCCAGCAGCCAAGCACAACGACTCTGGAATGGCTACACCTTC.

The chain links TRBV14 to TRBJ2-1, with 9 bases that match TRBD1. CDR3 size: 17 residues. V shed 0 bases, J shed 4 bases, and the junction held 7 bases outside the gene matches. Germline V gene sequence: CDR1 SGHDN, CDR2 FVKESK. The CDR3 DNA is TGTGCCAGCAGCCAAGATCTGGACAGGGGCGGTTACAATGAGCAGTTCTTC. Translating gives CASSQDLDRGGYNEQFF.

V is TRBV6-1 and J is TRBJ1-3; tentative D call: TRBD1 (5 bases). This CDR3 is 16 amino acids long. Germline assignment: CDR1 MNHNS and CDR2 SASEGT. Between the trimmed V and J ends, which lost 3 bases and 1 base, there was a span of 13 bases. CDR3 in DNA: TGTGCCAGCAGTGAGGCGGGGCCGATGTCTGGAAACACCATATATTTT. This gives the protein CASSEAGPMSGNTIYF.

The V gene is TRBV11-2, the J gene TRBJ2-5, with D tentatively TRBD1 (6 bases). Germline values: CDR1 SGHAT, CDR2 FQNNGV. This CDR3 is 17 amino acids long. V was pared by 3 bases and J by 5 bases, with 22 bases between. The CDR3 DNA reads TGTGCCAGCAGCTTGGGGACACACACCCTAGAGAGGGAGACCCAGTACTTC. The encoded protein is CASSLGTHTLERETQYF.

The V call is TRBV6-5, the J call TRBJ2-1, with D perhaps TRBD2 (5 bases). This CDR3 contains 13 residues. Germline V CDR1 and CDR2: MNHEY, SVGAGI. V lost 1 base, J lost 5 bases, and 6 bases lay in between. The CDR3 loop is CASSYWRNNEQFF. CDR3 bases: TGTGCCAGCAGTTACTGGAGGAACAATGAGCAGTTCTTC.

This chain joins TRBV12-5 and TRBJ1-2; perhaps TRBD1 as D (6 bases). Germline V gene sequence: CDR1 LGHNT, CDR2 FRNRAP. The CDR3 has 18 amino acids. The V end lost 2 bases, the J end lost 4 bases, and 23 bases lay between the germline ends. The CDR3 DNA sequence: TGTGCTAGTGGTTTGAAAAGCACAGGGCTAGGTGACTTCTATGGCTACACCTTC. It is translated as CASGLKSTGLGDFYGYTF.

The gene calls are TRBV4-1 and TRBJ1-1; no reliable D call. V dropped 2 bases and J dropped 5 bases, with 15 bases sitting between them. The CDR3 length is 15 residues. Germline lookup yields CDR1 MGHRA and CDR2 YSYEKL. The CDR3 nucleotides are TGCGCCAGCAGCCAACCCGCTACGGGTGTAACTGAAGCTTTCTTT. This sequence encodes CASSQPATGVTEAFF.

The gene calls are TRBV5-4 and TRBJ2-7, with D perhaps TRBD2 (6 bases). Trimming stripped 3 bases from V and 0 bases from J, with 13 bases between. Germline values: CDR1 SGHNT, CDR2 YYREEE (reference sequence). The CDR3 has 15 amino acids. This CDR3 is CASSSPGDVSYEQYF. The CDR3 coding sequence is TGTGCCAGCAGCTCCCCGGGGGACGTCTCCTACGAGCAGTACTTC. Based on the CDR3 plus reference TRBV5-4 and TRBJ2-7, the full variable domain is ETGVTQSPTHLIKTRGQQVTLRCSSQSGHNTVSWYQQALGQGPQFIFQYYREEENGRGNFPPRFSGLQFPNYSSELNVNALELDDSALYLCASSSPGDVSYEQYFGPGTRLTVT.

This clone has a handful of counts. CDR3 DNA sequence: TGCGCCAGCAGCTTTGGGACAGGCGAATACTACAATGAGCAGTTCTTC. It codes for CASSFGTGEYYNEQFF. V gene TRBV5-1 combines with J gene TRBJ2-1, with TRBD1 identical over 8 bases. CDR1 and CDR2 (germline): SGHRS, YFSETQ. This CDR3 region has 16 residues. Trimming at V came to 2 bases and at J to 3 bases, leaving 7 bases not matched to a gene.

This clone was detected once. This chain uses TRBV11-2 with TRBJ1-2, with unresolved D. The germline V gene encodes CDR1 SGHAT and CDR2 FQNNGV. V dropped 5 bases and J dropped 5 bases, with 15 bases sitting between them. This CDR3 region has 14 residues. CDR3 region: CASSNDRPTYGYTF. The CDR3 bases are TGTGCCAGCAGCAATGACCGCCCGACTTATGGCTACACCTTC.

V is TRBV18 and J is TRBJ2-3; TRBD2 matches at 10 bases. With V trimmed by 3 bases and J by 6 bases, 9 bases remained unmatched. The CDR3 is made up of 16 amino acids. CDR1 and CDR2 (germline): KGHSH, LQKENI. This CDR3 reads CASSPIPSGSGDTQYF. The DNA for the CDR3 is TGTGCCAGCTCACCGATCCCTAGCGGGAGTGGGGATACGCAGTATTTT.

In its sample, this clone was seen many times. Sequence at one end of the junction differs from germline and may be a read error. The chain has TRBV7-9 and TRBJ1-2, with TRBD1 as a possible D gene (5 bases). Germline CDR1 reads SEHNR; CDR2 reads FQNEAQ (reference sequence). This CDR3 contains 11 residues. CDR3 region: CASSSDSQKGF. The CDR3 DNA is TGTGCCAGCAGCTCAGACAGCCAGAAGGGCTTC. The full variable domain, completed using reference TRBV7-9 and TRBJ1-2, is DTGVSQNPRHKITKRGQNVTFRCDPISEHNRLYWYRQTLGQGPEFLTYFQNEAQLEKSRLLSDRFSAERPKGSFSTLEIQRTEQGDSAMYLCASSSDSQKGFGSGTRLTVV.

The V call is TRBV20-1, the J call TRBJ2-3, with TRBD2 matching over 9 bases. The V gene's germline CDR1 is DFQATT and CDR2 SNEGSKA (reference sequence). The J segment lost 10 bases and the V segment lost 5 bases, leaving 4 bases of the junction unmatched. This CDR3 contains 11 residues. DNA of the CDR3: TGCAGTGCTTCGGAGCGGGAGGCGCAGTATTTT. Translated, it gives CSASEREAQYF.

This chain uses TRBV28 with TRBJ2-5, with D possibly TRBD2 on 7 matching bases. Germline loops: CDR1 MDHEN, CDR2 SYDVKM. This CDR3 contains 13 residues. V lost 9 bases and J lost 1, with 12 bases in between. CDR3 nucleotide sequence: TGTGCCAGTAGGGGAGGGGGCCAAGAGACCCAGTACTTC. Amino acid sequence: CASRGGGQETQYF.